This T cell receptor beta chain was found in a study of blood T cell repertoires in COVID-19. Across the study: Sites in the United States, Italy and Spain provided acute and convalescent COVID-19 samples. T cells, B-cell-depleted T cells, or PBMCs supplied cDNA or gDNA.

The CDR3 is 15 amino acids. The V gene end was trimmed by 7 bases and the J gene end by 3 bases; junction bases not matched to a gene: 6. Germline-derived CDR1 and CDR2 are MDHEN and SYDVKM. Per the authors' pipeline: Scientists estimated how many nucleated cells there were by amplifying reference gene primers. TCRdb keeps only in-frame clones here, not all; method: immunoSEQ multiplex PCR. That table furnishes V, J and clone size, whereas the DNA furnished D and trimming. The sample yields 300,000 to 450,000 clones, about 87% seen once. Input material: peripheral blood. The chain employs TRBV28 and TRBJ1-5; 10 positions match TRBD1. This TCR came from a human donor in a cohort sampled during active COVID-19. CDR3 amino acids: CASTRGTGVNQPQHF. In DNA, the CDR3 is TGTGCCAGCACTCGTGGGACAGGGGTCAATCAGCCCCAGCATTTT.